The source of this TCR beta chain is a study of early T cells in non-severe SARS-CoV-2 infection. Study at large: Sequencing used unsorted whole-blood bulk RNA, so chains lack pairing.

From the 5' RACE reads, TCRdb called clonotypes with MiXCR, one entry per CDR3 protein. There are some 77,000 distinct CDR3 sequences in the sample; roughly 16% occur only once, and 2.5% to 3% lies in the top ten. This clonotype was found a few times. V lost 8 bases to trimming and J lost 4 bases; unmatched junction nucleotides: 6. The germline V gene has CDR1 DFQATT and CDR2 SNEGSKA (reference sequence). The CDR3 loop spans 12 amino acids. The V call is TRBV20-1, the J call TRBJ2-5, with 8 bases identical to TRBD1. The sequence was obtained from an adult who was a healthcare worker with PCR-confirmed SARS-CoV-2 infection or an uninfected control (not recorded which). The sequencing sample was made of whole blood. In DNA, the CDR3 is TGCAGTCTTACAACAGGGGGAGAGACCCAGTACTTC. Encoded protein: CSLTTGGETQYF.